Sequencing of this T cell receptor (beta chain) was carried out in a study of blood T cells in healthy people across ages. Comment on this clonotype: Its target is not known.

This CDR3 region has 15 residues. Germline values: CDR1 SGHTA, CDR2 FQGNSA. The V end lost 3 bases, the J end lost 3 bases, and 15 bases lay between the germline ends. A second PCR, run for roughly 7 to 11 cycles, used a sample-barcoded 5' primer plus a J-beta primer mix. TCRdb ran MiXCR on the 5' RACE reads and lists one entry per CDR3 protein. This table has about 970,000 distinct CDR3 sequences, just over 50% appearing once. Whole-study results and caveats: Without sorted subsets, naive and antigen-experienced compartments could not be conclusively compared.

The V and J genes are TRBV7-2 and TRBJ2-7; D is possibly TRBD1 (6 bases). The source is a woman aged 55-70 years in good health. Sample: blood. CDR3 sequence (DNA): TGTGCCAGCAGCTTTCGGGACACAGATTACTACGAGCAGTACTTC. This sequence encodes CASSFRDTDYYEQYF.